Detailed here is one TCR beta chain. Its antigen is not known. Primed by a sample-barcoded 5' primer and a J-beta primer mix, a second PCR proceeded for about 6 to 12 cycles. Every cDNA was tagged by a template-switch adaptor with 12 random nucleotides. All samples gave at least 3 million CDR3-containing paired-end reads. Each CDR3 protein gets one entry after TCRdb re-called the 5' RACE reads with MiXCR. There are 1.5 million to 2 million distinct CDR3 sequences in the sample; around 35% occur only once, and about 11% lies in the top ten. The sample originates from a study of blood T cells in healthy people across ages. Regarding the study as a whole: Long-lived donors carried more naive CD4+ cells and greater diversity than aged donors. It was found that TCR beta diversity correlated strongly with the percentage of naive T cells.

Specimen: blood. The clonotype comes from a woman between 25 and 40 years old in good health.

For the CDR3, the DNA is TGCGCCAGCAGCTTGCAGTTTGGAGAGACCCAGTACTTC. It encodes CASSLQFGETQYF. This chain joins TRBV5-1 and TRBJ2-5; D call uncertain. This CDR3 is built from 13 residues. V was shortened by 1 base and J by 4 bases, with 8 bases between the two germline ends. CDR1 is SGHRS and CDR2 is YFSETQ in the germline V gene.